This TCR beta chain was found in a study of blood T cell repertoires in COVID-19 (TCRdb year 2020). In terms of the full investigation: The collaborator samples originated in the United States, Italy and Spain and spanned the acute and convalescent phases of COVID-19. The material from the prospective study consisted of cDNA or gDNA derived from T cells, B-cell-depleted T cells, or PBMCs. The samples were drawn from two sources: the first 160 participants of the ongoing ImmuneRACE study, and 1,254 subjects contributed by 6 global collaborators. Where available, HLA class I and class II types were obtained from metadata supplied by the sample provider rather than from assay-based typing. A freely available public database, intended as a resource for researchers studying the immune response to SARS-CoV-2, is where the repertoires were released. The dataset comprised deeply sampled blood TCRbeta repertoires from subjects exposed to, actively infected with, or recovered from COVID-19. Sample metadata almost always included a de-identified subject ID, COVID-19 status, age in years and sex. What the work shows at the level of the full study, not this receptor alone: Clinical and demographic metadata were provided uncurated, with the amount varying by source and participant.

Collaborating institutions collected whole blood in K2EDTA tubes following their own protocols. For TCRbeta analysis, collaborators shipped samples in one of three forms: frozen whole blood, isolated PBMCs, or DNA extracted from either of those sample types. With respect to this clone: No cognate antigen has been identified for it. One base away there is no much larger clone; base qualities are not given.

Cut back by 7 bases and 2 bases, the V and J ends lie 11 bases apart. Counted from cysteine to phenylalanine, this CDR3 has 12 amino acids. Kept here is only the CDR3 DNA, which spans 36 bases and is read in frame from base 1. The germline V gene sets CDR1 to SQVTM and CDR2 to ANQGSEA. TCRbeta CDR3 regions were amplified from genomic DNA by means of the immunoSEQ Assay, a bias-controlled multiplex PCR. Processing in the source paper ran as follows. Nucleated cell counts per sample were estimated from amplification of reference gene primers within the assay. To quantify the absolute abundance of each unique TCRbeta CDR3 rearrangement, sequence reads were collapsed and filtered. For each sample, productive Simpson clonality was calculated as the square root of Simpson's diversity index over productive rearrangements. TCRdb re-hosts the immuneACCESS table, in-frame sequences only. Its copies lack some clones; in the studies checked, an unresolved V gene accounts for under half of them, and the cause for the rest is not known. D and trimming were read from the DNA, whereas the V and J calls and clone size are those reported in that table. The sample table contains some 330,000 clones; only one count was recorded for 88% of them. In total, the top ten clones hold 3.5% to 4.5% of the sample.

The sample was peripheral blood. The TCR sequence derives from a woman aged 45-59 years with active or convalescent COVID-19. The rearrangement combines TRBV29-1 with TRBJ1-1; TRBD1 might be the D gene, on 6 matching bases. The CDR3 region has the sequence CSATDRNTEAFF. The nucleotides are TGCAGCGCCACGGACAGAAACACTGAAGCTTTCTTT.